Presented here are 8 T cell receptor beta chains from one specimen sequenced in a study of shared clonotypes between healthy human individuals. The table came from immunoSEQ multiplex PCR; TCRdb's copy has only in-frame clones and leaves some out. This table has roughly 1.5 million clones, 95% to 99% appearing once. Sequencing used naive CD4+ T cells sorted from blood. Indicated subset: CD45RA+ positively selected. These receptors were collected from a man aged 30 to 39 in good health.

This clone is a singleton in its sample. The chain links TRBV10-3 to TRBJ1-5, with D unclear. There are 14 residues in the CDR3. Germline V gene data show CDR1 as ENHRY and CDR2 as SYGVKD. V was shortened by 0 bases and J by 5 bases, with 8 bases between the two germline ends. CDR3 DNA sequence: TGTGCCATCAGTGAGTCCCAGAGTGATCAGCCCCAGCATTTT. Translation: CAISESQSDQPQHF.

CDR3 residues: CASFPDRAYF. The CDR3 DNA reads TGTGCCAGCTTCCCGGACAGGGCATACTTC. The V call is TRBV7-9, the J call TRBJ2-5; TRBD1 agrees at 8 bases. The junction had 7 bases not matched to a gene; V was cut back by 8 bases and J by 14 bases. The V gene's germline CDR1 is SEHNR and CDR2 FQNEAQ (reference sequence). The CDR3 is 10 amino acids.

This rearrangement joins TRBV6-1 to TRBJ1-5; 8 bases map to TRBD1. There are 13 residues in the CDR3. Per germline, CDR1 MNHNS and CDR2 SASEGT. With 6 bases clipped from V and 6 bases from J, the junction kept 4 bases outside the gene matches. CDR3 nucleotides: TGTGCCAGCAGCCCAGGGGGCCGTCAGCCCCAGCATTTT. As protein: CASSPGGRQPQHF.

As DNA, the CDR3 is TGCGCCAGCAGCTTGGCCGGGAGGGTAGGCTACAATGAGCAGTTCTTC. Translating gives CASSLAGRVGYNEQFF. This sequence joins TRBV5-1 and TRBJ2-1, with 8 bases that match TRBD2. CDR3 length equals 16 residues. Germline CDR1 is SGHRS and CDR2 is YFSETQ. Unmatched junction bases numbered 5, after V lost 0 bases and J lost 3 bases.

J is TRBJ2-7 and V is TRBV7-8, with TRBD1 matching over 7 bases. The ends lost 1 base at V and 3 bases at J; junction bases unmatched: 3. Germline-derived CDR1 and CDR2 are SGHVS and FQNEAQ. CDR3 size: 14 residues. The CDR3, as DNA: TGTGCCAGCAGCTTAGTAGGACAGGACTACGAGCAGTACTTC. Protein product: CASSLVGQDYEQYF.

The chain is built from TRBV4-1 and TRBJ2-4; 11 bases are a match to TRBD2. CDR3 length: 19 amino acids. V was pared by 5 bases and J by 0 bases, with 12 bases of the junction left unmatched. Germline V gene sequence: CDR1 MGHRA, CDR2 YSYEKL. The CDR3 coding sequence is TGCGCCAGCAGCGCACTAGCGGGAGTTCGAGGCGTAGCCAAAAACATTCAGTACTTC. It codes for CASSALAGVRGVAKNIQYF.

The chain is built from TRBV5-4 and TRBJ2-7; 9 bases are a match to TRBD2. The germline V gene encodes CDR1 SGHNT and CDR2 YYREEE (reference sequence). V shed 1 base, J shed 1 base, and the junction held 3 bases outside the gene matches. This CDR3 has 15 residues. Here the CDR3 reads CASSLPAGGSYEQYF. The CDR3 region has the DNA TGTGCCAGCAGCTTGCCTGCGGGAGGGTCCTACGAGCAGTACTTC.

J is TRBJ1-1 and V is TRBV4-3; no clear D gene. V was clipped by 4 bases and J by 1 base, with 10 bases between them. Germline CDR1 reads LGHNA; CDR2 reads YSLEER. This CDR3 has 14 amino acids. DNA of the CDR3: TGCGCCAGCAGCCTCTCCGGACGGAACACTGAAGCTTTCTTT. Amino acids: CASSLSGRNTEAFF.